Described below is a single T cell receptor (beta chain) sequence and its context. This entry is derived from a study of shared clonotypes between healthy human individuals. Naive CD8 cells lacked CD45RO, underwent positive selection for CCR7 and left out terminally differentiated effector memory CD45RA+ cells. This CDR3 has 14 residues. The germline CDR1 and CDR2 sequences are MDHEN and SYDVKM. The ends were cut back, 3 bases at V and 0 bases at J, with 8 bases in the middle. The assay was immunoSEQ multiplex PCR, and TCRdb's table has in-frame clones only and misses some. The sample records just over 2,000,000 clones, approximately 95% being singletons.

This rearrangement joins TRBV28 to TRBJ1-2; D unclear. The TCR sequence derives from a man younger than 35 in good health. Sequencing was performed on naive CD8+ T cells sorted from blood. CDR3 in amino acids: CASSFWETNYGYTF. DNA for the CDR3: TGTGCCAGCAGTTTTTGGGAAACTAACTATGGCTACACCTTC.